These 20 T cell receptor beta chains came from one sample sequenced in a study of blood T cell repertoires in COVID-19. Using immunoSEQ multiplex PCR, the repertoire was profiled, and TCRdb retains in-frame clones only, with some absent. The repertoire holds 93,000 or so clones, with roughly 87% as singletons. Sequencing was done on a sample of peripheral blood. These receptors came from a human donor in a cohort sampled during active COVID-19.

This chain uses TRBV5-1 with TRBJ2-1; 8 bases match TRBD1. CDR1 and CDR2 from the germline V gene are SGHRS and YFSETQ. Trimming cost V 2 bases and J 6 bases; bases outside gene matches: 7. The CDR3 totals 15 residues. In DNA form, the CDR3 reads TGCGCCAGCAGCTTAGTCCGACAGGGGCGCAATGAGCAGTTCTTC. Translation gives CASSLVRQGRNEQFF.

A few counts support this clone. V usage is TRBV11-2 and J usage is TRBJ2-7, with TRBD2 matching over 7 bases. The CDR3 runs to 15 residues. Germline CDR1 reads SGHAT; CDR2 reads FQNNGV. With 6 bases clipped from V and 2 bases from J, the junction kept 10 bases outside the gene matches. CDR3 DNA sequence: TGTGCCAGCAGAGACGGGAGGTCTACTCCCTACGAGCAGTACTTC. Encoded protein: CASRDGRSTPYEQYF.

The genes are TRBV5-3 and TRBJ1-1; 10 nucleotides line up with TRBD1. Being an ORF, TRBV5-3 has a function that is uncertain. With V trimmed by 3 bases and J by 5 bases, 13 bases remained unmatched. The CDR3 has 17 residues. CDR3 DNA sequence: TGTGCCAGAAGCTCTAAGGACAGGGGGTTTCATTGGACTGAAGCTTTCTTT. As protein: CARSSKDRGFHWTEAFF.

The CDR3 region has the DNA TGTGCCAGCAGCAGTCCGGGACAGGGGAACGAAAAACTGTTTTTT. The encoded protein is CASSSPGQGNEKLFF. This sequence joins TRBV11-2 and TRBJ1-4; 10 bases align to TRBD1. This CDR3 region has 15 residues. V lost 5 bases, J lost 8 bases, and 8 bases stayed unmatched. Looked up from germline, CDR1 is SGHAT and CDR2 is FQNNGV. The whole variable domain, filled in from reference TRBV11-2 and TRBJ1-4, reads EAGVAQSPRYKIIEKRQSVAFWCNPISGHATLYWYQQILGQGPKLLIQFQNNGVVDDSQLPKDRFSAERLKGVDSTLKIQPAKLEDSAVYLCASSSPGQGNEKLFFGSGTQLSVL.

The chain combines TRBV3-1 (or the pseudogene TRBV3-2) with TRBJ2-3, with 7 bases lining up with TRBD2. In germline, CDR1 is LGHDT, CDR2 YNNKEL (reference sequence). Losses at the gene ends were 4 bases for V and 6 bases for J; bases not matched to a gene: 10. The CDR3 totals 15 residues. The DNA of the CDR3 is TGTGCCAGCAGCCCCCGGACTAGATGGGCGGATACGCAGTATTTT. Translation: CASSPRTRWADTQYF.

The chain links TRBV1 to TRBJ1-6. TRBV1 is deemed a pseudogene. This CDR3 is built from 18 residues. CDR3 DNA sequence: TGCACCAGCAGCCAAGGGTATTCCGCGAGCTCCTATAATTCACCCCTCCACTTT. This gives the protein CTSSQGYSASSYNSPLHF.

V and J are TRBV11-3 and TRBJ2-2; 12 bases match TRBD2. CDR1 and CDR2 from the germline V gene are SGHNT and YENEEA. V was pared by 6 bases and J by 4 bases, with 3 bases of the junction left unmatched. This CDR3 is built from 15 residues. CDR3 region: CASSPSGRATGELFF. CDR3 nucleotides: TGTGCCAGCAGTCCTAGCGGGAGGGCCACCGGGGAGCTGTTTTTT. Drawing the rest from reference TRBV11-3 and TRBJ2-2, the complete variable domain is EAGVVQSPRYKIIEKKQPVAFWCNPISGHNTLYWYLQNLGQGPELLIRYENEEAVDDSQLPKDRFSAERLKGVDSTLKIQPAELGDSAVYLCASSPSGRATGELFFGEGSRLTVL.

CDR3 residues: CAWDALGQDYEQYF. In DNA form, the CDR3 reads TGTGCCTGGGACGCCTTGGGACAGGACTACGAGCAGTACTTC. This sequence joins TRBV30 and TRBJ2-7; 8 bases are a match to TRBD1. The germline V gene has CDR1 GTSNPN and CDR2 SVGIG (reference sequence). V trimming: 5 bases; J trimming: 3 bases; junction bases outside the gene matches: 9. The CDR3 loop spans 14 amino acids.

This clone has more than one count but fewer than ten. V is TRBV5-6 and J is TRBJ2-1, with a tentative D call TRBD1 (7 bases). The germline V and J ends were trimmed by 3 bases and 3 bases, with 16 bases remaining between them. CDR1 SGHDT and CDR2 YYEEEE come from the germline V gene. The CDR3 totals 16 residues. CDR3 sequence: CASSSQGGSHYNEQFF. The CDR3 coding sequence is TGTGCCAGCAGCTCCCAGGGGGGTTCCCACTACAATGAGCAGTTCTTC.

V and J are TRBV2 and TRBJ2-7; 7 bases match TRBD1. This CDR3 has 13 residues. Germline V gene data show CDR1 as SNHLY and CDR2 as FYNNEI. The V gene end was trimmed by 6 bases and the J gene end by 2 bases; junction bases not matched to a gene: 4. The CDR3 DNA reads as TGTGCCAGCAGGCGACAGGGTGCCTACGAGCAGTACTTC. Translated, it gives CASRRQGAYEQYF.

This chain connects TRBV24-1 to TRBJ2-4, with 9 nucleotides matching TRBD2. V shed 3 bases and J 3 bases; nucleotides not matched to a gene: 11. Germline assignment: CDR1 KGHDR and CDR2 SFDVKD. The CDR3 is made up of 18 amino acids. The CDR3 protein is CATSDPRAGGPDKNIQYF. CDR3 DNA sequence: TGTGCCACCAGTGATCCCCGTGCGGGAGGGCCGGACAAAAACATTCAGTACTTC.

This sequence joins TRBV5-1 and TRBJ2-1; TRBD2 aligns across 9 bases. Germline V CDR1 and CDR2: SGHRS, YFSETQ. This CDR3 is 14 amino acids long. Unmatched junction bases numbered 7, after V lost 4 bases and J lost 8 bases. The CDR3 DNA reads as TGCGCCAGCAGCCAGGGACTAGCAGGCGATGAGCAGTTCTTC. Its protein is CASSQGLAGDEQFF.

The J gene is TRBJ1-2, the V gene TRBV5-6, with 9 bases lining up with TRBD1. Germline V gene sequence: CDR1 SGHDT, CDR2 YYEEEE. This CDR3 contains 14 residues. V lost 4 bases to trimming and J lost 4 bases; unmatched junction nucleotides: 5. The chain's CDR3 is CASSRRTGAYGYTF. DNA of the CDR3: TGTGCCAGCAGCCGAAGGACAGGGGCCTATGGCTACACCTTC.

This clone came up once. The J gene is TRBJ2-1, the V gene TRBV12-2; the D segment call TRBD2 is taken from the table without a DNA check. TRBV12-2 is a recognized pseudogene. The CDR3 loop spans 15 amino acids. CDR3 in amino acids: CASRSPSGPYNEQFF. CDR3 coding DNA: TGTGCAAGTCGCTCCCCTAGCGGGCCCTACAATGAGCAGTTCTTC.

CDR3 coding DNA: TGTGCCAGCAGCGATACAATGGGGGGGCAGTTCTTC. Residues: CASSDTMGGQFF. This rearrangement joins TRBV6-6 to TRBJ2-1, with D possibly matching TRBD2 (6 bases). CDR3 length: 12 residues. The germline V gene has CDR1 MNHNY and CDR2 SVGAGI (reference sequence). V lost 6 bases to trimming and J lost 12 bases, with 15 bases between them.

V and J are TRBV28 and TRBJ1-6; D possibly corresponds to TRBD1 (5 bases). The length of the CDR3 is 13 residues. Looked up from germline, CDR1 is MDHEN and CDR2 is SYDVKM. V was clipped by 2 bases and J by 8 bases, with 7 bases between them. CDR3 bases: TGTGCCAGCAGTTTAAGCAGGGATTCACCCCTCCACTTT. Its translation is CASSLSRDSPLHF.

The CDR3 spells CAIAGEAVSEDEQFF. DNA of the CDR3: TGTGCCATCGCCGGGGAGGCGGTAAGTGAGGATGAGCAGTTCTTC. The V and J genes are TRBV10-3 and TRBJ2-1; TRBD2 is a possible D gene (6 bases). The CDR3 runs 15 residues. Germline-derived CDR1 and CDR2 are ENHRY and SYGVKD. V shed 8 bases and J shed 8 bases, with 22 bases lying between them.

V usage is TRBV27 and J usage is TRBJ2-7, with D maybe TRBD2 (6 bases). In germline, CDR1 is MNHEY, CDR2 SMNVEV (reference sequence). The CDR3 has 14 residues. Trimming shortened V by 8 bases and J by 5 bases, and 19 bases separated the two germline ends. The CDR3 loop is CASSSWEEVDEQYF. CDR3 nucleotide sequence: TGTGCCAGCTCCTCATGGGAGGAGGTCGACGAGCAGTACTTC.

The genes are TRBV6-2 or TRBV6-3 and TRBJ2-3, with 12 bases lining up with TRBD2. The germline CDR1 and CDR2 sequences are MNHEY and SVGEGT. V gave up 6 bases and J gave up 3 bases; unmatched junction bases: 4. This CDR3 region has 15 residues. The CDR3 DNA sequence: TGTGCCAGCAGCCGACTAGCGGGAGTGACAGATACGCAGTATTTT. Its protein is CASSRLAGVTDTQYF.

This clone was recorded only once. CDR3 DNA: TGTGCCAGCAGCTTTGCCCCTAGTGTAACAGATACGCAGTATTTT. This gives the protein CASSFAPSVTDTQYF. The chain is built from TRBV5-6 and TRBJ2-3; D uncertain. The germline V gene encodes CDR1 SGHDT and CDR2 YYEEEE. The CDR3 is made up of 15 amino acids. With 2 bases removed from V and 3 bases from J, the gap between germline ends came to 13 bases.